The present entry profiles one T cell receptor beta chain with its context. CDR1 is KGHSY, CDR2 FQNENV, per germline. The CDR3 runs to 14 residues. V was trimmed by 4 bases and J by 4 bases, leaving 14 bases between them. Data came from immunoSEQ multiplex PCR; TCRdb stores just in-frame clones and leaves some out. The sample has a few hundred thousand clones; about 65% are singletons. The source of the sample is a study of shared clonotypes between healthy human individuals. Sequenced input: memory CD4+ T cells sorted from blood. Indicated subset: CD45RA-negative fraction. This receptor was obtained from a man aged 30-40 years in good health. The chain uses TRBV16 and TRBJ2-7; D is possibly TRBD2 (6 bases). The CDR3 DNA sequence: TGTGCCAGCAGCCTAAGCGCGGGAAGGTACGAGCAGTACTTC. Its translation is CASSLSAGRYEQYF. Complete variable domain (other parts from reference TRBV16 and TRBJ2-7): GEEVAQTPKHLVRGEGQKAKLYCAPIKGHSYVFWYQQVLKNEFKFLISFQNENVFDETGMPKERFSAKCLPNSPCSLEIQATKLEDSAVYFCASSLSAGRYEQYFGPGTRLTVT.